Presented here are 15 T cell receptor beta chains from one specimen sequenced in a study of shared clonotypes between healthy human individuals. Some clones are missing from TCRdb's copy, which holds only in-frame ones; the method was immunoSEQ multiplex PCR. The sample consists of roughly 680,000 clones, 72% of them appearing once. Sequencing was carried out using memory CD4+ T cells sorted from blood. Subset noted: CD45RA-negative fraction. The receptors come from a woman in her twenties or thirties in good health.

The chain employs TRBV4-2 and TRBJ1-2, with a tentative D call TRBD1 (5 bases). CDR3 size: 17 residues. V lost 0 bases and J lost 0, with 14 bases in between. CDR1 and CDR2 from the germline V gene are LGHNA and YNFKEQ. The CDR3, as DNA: TGTGCCAGCAGCCAAGACTTTAGTCAGGGAGCTAACTATGGCTACACCTTC. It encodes CASSQDFSQGANYGYTF.

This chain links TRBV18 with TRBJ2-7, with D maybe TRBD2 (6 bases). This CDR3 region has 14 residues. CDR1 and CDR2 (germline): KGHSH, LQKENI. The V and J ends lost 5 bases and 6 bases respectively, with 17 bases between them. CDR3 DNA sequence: TGTGCCAGCTCAGGGGACTCTTCTTCGGGCGAGCAGTACTTC. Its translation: CASSGDSSSGEQYF. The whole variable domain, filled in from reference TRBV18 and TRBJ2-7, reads NAGVMQNPRHLVRRRGQEARLRCSPMKGHSHVYWYRQLPEEGLKFMVYLQKENIIDESGMPKERFSAEFPKEGPSILRIQQVVRGDSAAYFCASSGDSSSGEQYFGPGTRLTVT.

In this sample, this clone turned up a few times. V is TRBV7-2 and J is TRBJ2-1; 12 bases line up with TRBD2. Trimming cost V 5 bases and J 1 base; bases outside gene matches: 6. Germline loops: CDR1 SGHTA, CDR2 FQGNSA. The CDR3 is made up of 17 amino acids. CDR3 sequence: CASSRRLAGASYNEQFF. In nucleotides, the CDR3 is TGTGCCAGCAGCCGTAGACTAGCGGGAGCGTCCTACAATGAGCAGTTCTTC. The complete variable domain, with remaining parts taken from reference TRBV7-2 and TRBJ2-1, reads GAGVSQSPSNKVTEKGKDVELRCDPISGHTALYWYRQSLGQGLEFLIYFQGNSAPDKSGLPSDRFSAERTGGSVSTLTIQRTQQEDSAVYLCASSRRLAGASYNEQFFGPGTRLTVL.

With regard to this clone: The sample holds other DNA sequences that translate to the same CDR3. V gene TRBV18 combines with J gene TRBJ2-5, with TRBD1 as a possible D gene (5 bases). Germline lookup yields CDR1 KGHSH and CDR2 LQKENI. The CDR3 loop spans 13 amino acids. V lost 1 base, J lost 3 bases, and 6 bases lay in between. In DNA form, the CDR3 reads TGTGCCAGCTCACCACAGGGGAAAGAGACCCAGTACTTC. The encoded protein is CASSPQGKETQYF.

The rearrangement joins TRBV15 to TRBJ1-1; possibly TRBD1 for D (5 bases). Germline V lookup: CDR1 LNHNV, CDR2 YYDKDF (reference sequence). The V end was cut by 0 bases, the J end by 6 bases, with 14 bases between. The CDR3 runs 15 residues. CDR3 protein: CATSRDRGGLAEAFF. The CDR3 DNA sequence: TGTGCCACCAGCAGAGATAGGGGAGGGTTAGCTGAAGCTTTCTTT.

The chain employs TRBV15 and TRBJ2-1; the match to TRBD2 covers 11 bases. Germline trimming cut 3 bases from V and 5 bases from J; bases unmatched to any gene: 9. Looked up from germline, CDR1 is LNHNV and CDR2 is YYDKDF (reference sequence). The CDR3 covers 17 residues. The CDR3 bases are TGTGCCACCAGCAGTTGGCCTAGCGGGAGGTTTAACAATGAGCAGTTCTTC. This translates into CATSSWPSGRFNNEQFF.

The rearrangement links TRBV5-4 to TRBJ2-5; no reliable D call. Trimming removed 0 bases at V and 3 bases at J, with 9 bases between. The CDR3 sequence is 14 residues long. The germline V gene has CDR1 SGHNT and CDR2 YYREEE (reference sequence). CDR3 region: CASSLGYSEETQYF. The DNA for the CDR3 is TGTGCCAGCAGCTTGGGATATTCAGAAGAGACCCAGTACTTC.

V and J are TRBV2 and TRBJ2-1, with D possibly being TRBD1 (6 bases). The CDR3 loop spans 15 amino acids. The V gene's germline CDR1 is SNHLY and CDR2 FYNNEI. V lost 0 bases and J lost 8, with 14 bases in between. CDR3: CASSEAGQGWHEQFF. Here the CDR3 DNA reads TGTGCCAGCAGTGAAGCTGGGCAGGGGTGGCATGAGCAGTTCTTC.

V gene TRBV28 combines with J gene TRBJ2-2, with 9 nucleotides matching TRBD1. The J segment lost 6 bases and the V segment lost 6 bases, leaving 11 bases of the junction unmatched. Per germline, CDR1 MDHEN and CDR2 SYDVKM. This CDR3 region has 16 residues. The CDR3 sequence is CASSSSGTGFAGELFF. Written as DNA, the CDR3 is TGTGCCAGCAGCTCATCCGGGACAGGGTTTGCCGGGGAGCTGTTTTTT.

The CDR3 sequence is CASSLGGVSGVYEQYF. The DNA for the CDR3 is TGTGCCAGCAGCTTAGGCGGAGTTTCGGGGGTCTACGAGCAGTACTTC. This chain connects TRBV11-2 to TRBJ2-7; a weak D match, TRBD2 (6 bases). In germline, CDR1 is SGHAT, CDR2 FQNNGV. The CDR3 has 16 amino acids. V was shortened by 1 base and J by 3 bases, with 16 bases between the two germline ends.

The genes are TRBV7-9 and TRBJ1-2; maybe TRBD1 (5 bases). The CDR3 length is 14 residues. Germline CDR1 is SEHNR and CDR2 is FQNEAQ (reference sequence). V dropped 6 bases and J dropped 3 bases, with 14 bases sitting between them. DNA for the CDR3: TGTGCCAGCAGTGTAGGGGACCACTACTATGGCTACACCTTC. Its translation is CASSVGDHYYGYTF.

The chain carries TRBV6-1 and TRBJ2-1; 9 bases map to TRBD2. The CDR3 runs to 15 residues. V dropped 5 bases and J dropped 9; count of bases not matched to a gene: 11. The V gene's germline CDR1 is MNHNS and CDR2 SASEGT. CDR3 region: CASSLSGRVGSEQFF. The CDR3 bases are TGTGCCAGCAGTCTTAGCGGGAGAGTCGGAAGTGAGCAGTTCTTC.

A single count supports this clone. CDR3 sequence: CASSIVPLTGYSNQPQHF. Here the CDR3 DNA reads TGTGCCAGTAGTATAGTTCCACTGACAGGTTATAGCAATCAGCCCCAGCATTTT. The chain is built from TRBV19 and TRBJ1-5; a weak D match, TRBD1 (6 bases). CDR3 length: 18 residues. V was clipped by 1 base and J by 0 bases, with 16 bases between them. CDR1 and CDR2 (germline): LNHDA, SQIVND (reference sequence).

The CDR3 nucleotides are TGTGCCAGCAGTGCCGGTGGGGCTAGGGCCGGGGAGCTGTTTTTT. Protein product: CASSAGGARAGELFF. The chain carries TRBV28 and TRBJ2-2, with D perhaps matching TRBD1 (5 bases). The V gene's germline CDR1 is MDHEN and CDR2 SYDVKM. The CDR3 covers 15 residues. Trimming left V 5 bases short and J 6 bases short, with 16 bases between.

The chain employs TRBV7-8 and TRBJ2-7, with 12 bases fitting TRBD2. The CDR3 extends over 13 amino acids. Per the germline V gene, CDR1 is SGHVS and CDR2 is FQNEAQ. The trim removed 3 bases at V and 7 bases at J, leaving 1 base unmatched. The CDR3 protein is CASSLTSGREQYF. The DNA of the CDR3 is TGTGCCAGCAGCTTGACTAGCGGGAGAGAGCAGTACTTC.